The clone carrying this T cell receptor beta chain came up a few times. Its antigen is unidentified. This specimen belongs to a study of vaccination and CD4 T cells after COVID-19. Sequence data for DNA of cultured CD4+ T cells were generated by the Oncomine TCR Beta short-read assay. TCRdb used MiXCR to reprocess the PCR reads, holding one entry per CDR3 protein. Here the sample spans 21,000 or so distinct CDR3 sequences, 54% being singletons. Germline CDR1 is SGHTA and CDR2 is FQGNSA. V lost 2 bases and J lost 4; bases outside the gene matches: 11. The CDR3 covers 17 residues. Treatment reported: 10-day PBMC culture with coronavirus spike peptide pools or control peptides (ViraFEST assay).

This chain joins TRBV7-2 and TRBJ2-7, with 10 bases fitting TRBD1. Specimen: CD4+ T cells from blood, cultured in vitro. The TCR originated in a human donor who had recovered from COVID-19. The DNA for the CDR3 is TGTGCCAGCAGCTTAACCGCGACAGGGGGCGCTTGGTACGAGCAGTACTTC. It yields the protein CASSLTATGGAWYEQYF.